This TCR beta chain was identified in a study of somatic mutations in cytotoxic T cells in rheumatoid arthritis (dated by TCRdb to the late 2010s). Turning to the overall study: Peripheral blood (around 28 ml EDTA) was collected from patients immediately after diagnosis and before any treatment began. A FACSAria II or Sony SH800 was used to flow-sort some V beta antibody-stained T-cell populations at nearly 100% purity, and TCRB sequencing was also done on sorted V beta1+ cells. Whether expanded CD8+ T-cell clones in untreated, newly diagnosed rheumatoid arthritis carry somatic mutations was the study question, and clonality was characterized with TCRB deep sequencing. A total of around 62 rheumatoid arthritis patients and 20 to 25 healthy controls underwent TCRB deep sequencing. The median ages of the patient and control groups were essentially identical.

Including cysteine and phenylalanine, the CDR3 has 15 amino acids. Only the CDR3 part of the read is kept: 45 bases, read in frame from the first base. Deletion took 0 bases off V and 5 bases off J, with a span of 13 bases between the germline ends. From the germline V gene (reference sequence), CDR1 is MNHEY and CDR2 is SMNVEV. Flow cytometry confirmed the purity of CD4+ and CD8+ cells that had been isolated by positive magnetic bead selection on an AutoMACS. Clonal expansions were first screened by flow cytometry with a TCR V beta antibody panel, then characterized by TCRB deep sequencing of sorted CD8+ fractions. Peripheral blood mononuclear cells were isolated by Ficoll-Paque PLUS density gradient separation. Nucleospin Tissue or Tissue XS kits were used to extract DNA from CD4-enriched, CD8-enriched or PBMC samples, and a Qubit 2.0 fluorometer was used for quantification. Comment on this clone: Its antigen is not yet known. No base qualities exist here, and no much larger clone lies one base off it.

Paper-wide results and their limitations: It was unknown which antigens the expanded CD8+ clones targeted, and their absence from virus-specific databases did not exclude viral specificity. In 8 out of 65 patients, more than 20% of CD8+ cells belonged to the largest CD8+ clone, while several identical CD8+ TCRB sequences were shared between blood and synovial fluid. The slight underrepresentation of TRBV07 in patients was not corrected for multiple comparisons. An increase of CD8+ clonality with age was seen in patients (Spearman r ~ 0.49) but not in healthy controls. CD8+ T-cell clonality in rheumatoid arthritis patients was not significantly different from that in age-matched healthy controls.

Sequencing of TCRB CDR3 was done on genomic DNA with the immunoSEQ assay. In the original analysis: Published virus-specific TCRB sequences were compared with patient CD8+ clones larger than 1%, and only a few matches were found. Only productive TCRB rearrangements were included in the analyses. Clonality was calculated as a Shannon entropy-based productive clonality index, and a clone was defined by a unique TCRB CDR3 sequence. Repertoire overlap between two samples was calculated from the template counts of each clone relative to total templates per sample. V-gene usage measured by flow cytometry correlated with TCRB sequencing V-gene usage, with a Spearman r of about 0.61. Not all clones reach the TCRdb copy of this immuneACCESS table, which keeps in-frame sequences only. Checked studies attribute under half of the gap to unresolved V genes and leave the rest unexplained. For V, J and clone size, that table is used; D and trimming come from the DNA. This sample gives more than 13,000 clones in total; approximately 70% of them show up just once. The ten largest make up 8.5% to 12% of the sample.

This receptor chain uses TRBV27 and TRBJ1-1, with no confident D gene call. The specimen sequenced was CD8+ T cells sorted from blood. The sequence derives from an adult with rheumatoid arthritis. The DNA is as follows: TGTGCCAGCAGTTTATCTTGGGGTTGGGGAACTGAAGCTTTCTTT. It codes for CASSLSWGWGTEAFF.